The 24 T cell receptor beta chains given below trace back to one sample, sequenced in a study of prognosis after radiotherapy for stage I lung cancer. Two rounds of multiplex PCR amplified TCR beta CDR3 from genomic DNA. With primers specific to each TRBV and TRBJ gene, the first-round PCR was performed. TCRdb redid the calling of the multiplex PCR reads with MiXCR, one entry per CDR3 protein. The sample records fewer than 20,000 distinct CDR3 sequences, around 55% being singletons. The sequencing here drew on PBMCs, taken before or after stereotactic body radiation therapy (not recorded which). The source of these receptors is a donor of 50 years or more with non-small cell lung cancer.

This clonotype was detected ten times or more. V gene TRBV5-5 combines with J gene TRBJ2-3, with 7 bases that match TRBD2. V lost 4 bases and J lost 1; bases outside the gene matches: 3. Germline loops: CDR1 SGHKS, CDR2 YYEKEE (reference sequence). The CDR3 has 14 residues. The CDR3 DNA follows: TGTGCCAGCAGCCATACTAGCGGCACAGATACGCAGTATTTT. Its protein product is CASSHTSGTDTQYF.

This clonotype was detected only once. CDR3: CASSLDYPLGGAYEQYF. The DNA for the CDR3 is TGTGCCAGCAGCTTAGATTACCCCCTCGGCGGAGCCTACGAGCAGTACTTC. This rearrangement joins TRBV11-2 to TRBJ2-7, with D unclear. CDR1 and CDR2 from the germline V gene are SGHAT and FQNNGV. V lost 0 bases and J lost 2, with 17 bases in between. The CDR3 totals 17 residues.

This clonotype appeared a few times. CDR3 residues: CASSLPGQGRYEQYF. As DNA, the CDR3 is TGTGCCAGCAGCTTACCGGGACAGGGACGATACGAGCAGTACTTC. The chain combines TRBV11-3 with TRBJ2-7, with 9 bases aligning to TRBD1. J lost 4 bases, V lost 2 bases, and 6 bases had no gene match. This CDR3 has 15 residues. Germline CDR1 reads SGHNT; CDR2 reads YENEEA. Based on the CDR3 plus reference TRBV11-3 and TRBJ2-7, the full variable domain is EAGVVQSPRYKIIEKKQPVAFWCNPISGHNTLYWYLQNLGQGPELLIRYENEEAVDDSQLPKDRFSAERLKGVDSTLKIQPAELGDSAVYLCASSLPGQGRYEQYFGPGTRLTVT.

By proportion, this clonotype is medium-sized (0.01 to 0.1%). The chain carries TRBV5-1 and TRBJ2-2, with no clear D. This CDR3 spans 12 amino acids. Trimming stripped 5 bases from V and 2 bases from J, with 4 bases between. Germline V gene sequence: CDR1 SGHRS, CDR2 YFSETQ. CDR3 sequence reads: CASSYNTGELFF. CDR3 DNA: TGCGCCAGCAGTTATAACACCGGGGAGCTGTTTTTT. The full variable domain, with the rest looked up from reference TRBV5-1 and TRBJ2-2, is KAGVTQTPRYLIKTRGQQVTLSCSPISGHRSVSWYQQTPGQGLQFLFEYFSETQRNKGNFPGRFSGRQFSNSRSEMNVSTLELGDSALYLCASSYNTGELFFGEGSRLTVL.

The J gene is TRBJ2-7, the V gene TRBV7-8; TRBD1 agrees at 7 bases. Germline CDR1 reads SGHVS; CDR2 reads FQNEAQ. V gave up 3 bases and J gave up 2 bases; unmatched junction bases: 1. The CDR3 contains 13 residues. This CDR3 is CASSFDRAYEQYF. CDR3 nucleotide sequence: TGTGCCAGCAGCTTTGACAGGGCCTACGAGCAGTACTTC. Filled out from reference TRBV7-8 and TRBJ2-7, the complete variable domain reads GAGVSQSPRYKVAKRGQDVALRCDPISGHVSLFWYQQALGQGPEFLTYFQNEAQLDKSGLPSDRFFAERPEGSVSTLKIQRTQQEDSAVYLCASSFDRAYEQYFGPGTRLTVT.

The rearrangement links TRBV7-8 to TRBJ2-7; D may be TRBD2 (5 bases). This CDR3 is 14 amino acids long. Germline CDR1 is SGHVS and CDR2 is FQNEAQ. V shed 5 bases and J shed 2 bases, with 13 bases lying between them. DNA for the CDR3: TGTGCCAGCAGCCACCTAGCTGGTGCCTACGAGCAGTACTTC. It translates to CASSHLAGAYEQYF.

In DNA, the CDR3 is TGTGCCAGCAGTCGACGACAGGGGCCTTATTCCTACAATGAGCAGTTCTTC. It specifies CASSRRQGPYSYNEQFF. The rearrangement uses TRBV6-1 and TRBJ2-1; 8 bases line up with TRBD1. Germline V gene lookup returns CDR1 MNHNS and CDR2 SASEGT. This CDR3 spans 17 amino acids. The ends lost 5 bases at V and 1 base at J; junction bases unmatched: 10.

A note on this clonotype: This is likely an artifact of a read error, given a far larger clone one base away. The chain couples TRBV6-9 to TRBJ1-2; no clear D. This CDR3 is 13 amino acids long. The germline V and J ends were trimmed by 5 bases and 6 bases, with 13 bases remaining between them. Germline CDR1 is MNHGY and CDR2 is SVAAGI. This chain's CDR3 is CASSEWYSDGYTF. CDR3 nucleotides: TGTGCCAGCAGTGAATGGTACAGTGATGGCTACACCTTC.

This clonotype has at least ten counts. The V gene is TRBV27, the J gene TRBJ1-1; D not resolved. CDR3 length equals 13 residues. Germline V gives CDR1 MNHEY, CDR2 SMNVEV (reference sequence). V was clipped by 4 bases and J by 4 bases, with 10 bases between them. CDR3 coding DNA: TGTGCCAGCAGTTCTTGGTCGACCACTGAAGCTTTCTTT. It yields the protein CASSSWSTTEAFF.

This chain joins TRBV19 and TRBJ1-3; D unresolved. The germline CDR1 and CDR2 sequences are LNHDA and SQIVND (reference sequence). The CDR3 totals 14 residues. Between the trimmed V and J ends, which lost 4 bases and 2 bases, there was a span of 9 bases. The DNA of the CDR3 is TGTGCCAGTAGTAGGAACCACCCTGGAAACACCATATATTTT. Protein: CASSRNHPGNTIYF. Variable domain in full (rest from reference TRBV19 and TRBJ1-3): DGGITQSPKYLFRKEGQNVTLSCEQNLNHDAMYWYRQDPGQGLRLIYYSQIVNDFQKGDIAEGYSVSREKKESFPLTVTSAQKNPTAFYLCASSRNHPGNTIYFGEGSWLTVV.

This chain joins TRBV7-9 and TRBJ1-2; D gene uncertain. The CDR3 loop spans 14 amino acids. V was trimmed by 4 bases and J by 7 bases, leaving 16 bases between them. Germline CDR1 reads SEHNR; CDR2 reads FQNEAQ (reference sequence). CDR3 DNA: TGTGCCAGCAGCTCATCCGGCGACCGGTTTGGCTACACCTTC. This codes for CASSSSGDRFGYTF.

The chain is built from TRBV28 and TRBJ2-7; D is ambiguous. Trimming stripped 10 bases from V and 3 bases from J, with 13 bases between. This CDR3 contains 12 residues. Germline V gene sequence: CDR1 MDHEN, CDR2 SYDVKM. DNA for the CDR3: TGTGCCATCACCATCGGAGTCTACGAGCAGTACTTC. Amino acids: CAITIGVYEQYF.

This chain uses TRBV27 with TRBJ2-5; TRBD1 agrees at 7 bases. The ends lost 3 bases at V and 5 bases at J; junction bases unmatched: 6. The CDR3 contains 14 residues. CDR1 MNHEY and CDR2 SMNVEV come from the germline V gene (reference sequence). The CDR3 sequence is CASSFRQGWETQYF. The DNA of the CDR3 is TGTGCCAGCAGTTTTCGACAGGGTTGGGAGACCCAGTACTTC.

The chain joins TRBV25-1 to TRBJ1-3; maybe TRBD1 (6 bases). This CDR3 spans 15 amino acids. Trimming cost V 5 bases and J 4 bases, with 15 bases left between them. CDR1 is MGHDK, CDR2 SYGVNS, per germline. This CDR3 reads CASSPPQGSGNTIYF. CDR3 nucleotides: TGTGCCAGCAGTCCGCCACAGGGTAGCGGAAACACCATATATTTT.

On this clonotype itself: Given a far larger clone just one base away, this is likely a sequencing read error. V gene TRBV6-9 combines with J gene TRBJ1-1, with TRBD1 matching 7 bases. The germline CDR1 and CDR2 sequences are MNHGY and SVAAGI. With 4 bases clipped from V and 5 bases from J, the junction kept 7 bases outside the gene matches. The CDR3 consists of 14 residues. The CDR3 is CASSSQGWETEAFF. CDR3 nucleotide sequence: TGTGCCAGCAGTTCACAGGGGTGGGAGACTGAAGCTTTCTTT.

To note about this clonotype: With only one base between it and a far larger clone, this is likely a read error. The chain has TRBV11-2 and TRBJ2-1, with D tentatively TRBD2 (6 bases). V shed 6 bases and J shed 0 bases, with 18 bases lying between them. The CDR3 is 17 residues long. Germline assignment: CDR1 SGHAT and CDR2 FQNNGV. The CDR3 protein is CASRQVLSRDSYNEQFF. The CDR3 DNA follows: TGTGCCAGCAGACAAGTCCTCTCGCGGGACTCCTACAATGAGCAGTTCTTC.

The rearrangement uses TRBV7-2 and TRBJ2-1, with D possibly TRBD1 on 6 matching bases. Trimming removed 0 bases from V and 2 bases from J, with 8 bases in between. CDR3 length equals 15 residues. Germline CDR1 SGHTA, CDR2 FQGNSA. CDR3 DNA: TGTGCCAGCAGCTTAGCGGGGGCCACCTACAATGAGCAGTTCTTC. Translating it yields CASSLAGATYNEQFF.

The CDR3 reads CASSYSGTGANTGELFF. CDR3 DNA: TGTGCCAGCAGTTACTCGGGGACAGGGGCGAACACCGGGGAGCTGTTTTTT. The chain employs TRBV6-2 or TRBV6-3 and TRBJ2-2; 10 bases line up with TRBD1. V dropped 0 bases and J dropped 0; count of bases not matched to a gene: 1. Germline V CDR1 and CDR2: MNHEY, SVGEGT. The CDR3 has 17 amino acids.

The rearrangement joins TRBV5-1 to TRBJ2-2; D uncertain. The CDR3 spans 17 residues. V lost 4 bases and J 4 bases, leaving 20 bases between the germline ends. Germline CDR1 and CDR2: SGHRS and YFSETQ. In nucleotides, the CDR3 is TGCGCCAGCAGCCTATATGGGATAACAGTGGGCACCGGGGAGCTGTTTTTT. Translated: CASSLYGITVGTGELFF.

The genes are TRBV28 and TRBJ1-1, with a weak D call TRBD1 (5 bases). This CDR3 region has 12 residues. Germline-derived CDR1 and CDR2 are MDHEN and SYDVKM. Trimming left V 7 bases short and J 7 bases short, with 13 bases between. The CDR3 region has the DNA TGTGCCAGCATTTTCGCAGGGTGTGAAGCTTTCTTT. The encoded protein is CASIFAGCEAFF.

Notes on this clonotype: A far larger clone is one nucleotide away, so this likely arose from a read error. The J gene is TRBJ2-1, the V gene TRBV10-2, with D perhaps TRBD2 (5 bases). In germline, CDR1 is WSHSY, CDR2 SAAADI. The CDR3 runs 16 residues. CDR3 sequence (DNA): TGTGCCAGCAGTGAGGGAAGCCCGCCGCTATACAATGAGCAGTTCTTC. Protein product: CASSEGSPPLYNEQFF.

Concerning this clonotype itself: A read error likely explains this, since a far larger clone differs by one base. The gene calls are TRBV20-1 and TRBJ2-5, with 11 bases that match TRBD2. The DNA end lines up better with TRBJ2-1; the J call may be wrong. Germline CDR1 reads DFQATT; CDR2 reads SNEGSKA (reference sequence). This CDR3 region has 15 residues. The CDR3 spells CSARGSGRVTGDQFF. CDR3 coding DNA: TGCAGTGCTAGAGGTAGCGGGAGGGTTACCGGTGATCAGTTCTTC.

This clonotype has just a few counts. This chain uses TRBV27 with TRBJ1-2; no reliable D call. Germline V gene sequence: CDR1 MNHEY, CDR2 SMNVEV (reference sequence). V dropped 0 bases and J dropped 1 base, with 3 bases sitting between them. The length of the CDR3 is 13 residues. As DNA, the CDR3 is TGTGCCAGCAGTTTATCTGTTAACTATGGCTACACCTTC. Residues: CASSLSVNYGYTF.

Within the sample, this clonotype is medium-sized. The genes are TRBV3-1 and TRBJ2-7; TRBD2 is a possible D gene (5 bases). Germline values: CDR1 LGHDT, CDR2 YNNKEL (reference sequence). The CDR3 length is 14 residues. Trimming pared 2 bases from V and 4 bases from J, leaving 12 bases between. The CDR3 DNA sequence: TGTGCCAGCAGCCAACGTTGGACTGCTTACGAGCAGTACTTC. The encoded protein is CASSQRWTAYEQYF.